A single TCR beta chain is shown here with its context. Its target is unknown. The assay was carried out at the deep level. Every immunoSEQ plate was one replicate of a subset's evenly spread DNA. The data were produced by immunoSEQ multiplex PCR, yet TCRdb's version contains in-frame clones alone and is incomplete. This sample yields roughly 2,300,000 clones, of which 80% to 95% are seen a single time; about 0.36% belongs to the top ten. The data were obtained in a study of shared clonotypes between healthy human individuals. Study conclusions and caveats: Sample collection involved blood only; tissue repertoires are likely different. Non-shared clonotypes had lower generation probabilities than clonotypes shared by all four sorted-subset donors.

This CDR3 is built from 15 residues. Germline V gives CDR1 WNHNN, CDR2 SYGVQD (reference sequence). Trimming at V came to 6 bases and at J to 5 bases, leaving 6 bases not matched to a gene. This receptor was obtained from a man between 18 and 35 years old in good health. Some clones in this sample may be carry-over from other donors' samples. The source material was naive CD4+ T cells from PBMCs. The subset here: CD45RA+ positively selected. V gene TRBV10-1 combines with J gene TRBJ1-6, with TRBD1 matching over 8 bases. CDR3 DNA sequence: TGCGCCAGCAGCCCGGGACAGGCGGATAATTCACCCCTCCACTTT. Translation gives CASSPGQADNSPLHF.